Below are 32 T cell receptor beta chains sequenced from a single sample in a study of radiation and T cells in renal cell carcinoma. Clones were read by immunoSEQ multiplex PCR, and TCRdb kept only the in-frame ones, dropping some. The data contain around 23,000 clones, around 57% of them seen just once; the ten biggest clones take up less than 25%. Treatment reported: treatment-naive control, cytoreductive nephrectomy. This sample comprised tumor tissue, obtained from a patient whose treatment was nephrectomy without radiotherapy. Receptor source: a human donor with renal cell carcinoma.

A single count supports this clone. The rearrangement uses TRBV5-1 and TRBJ2-1; 12 nucleotides match TRBD2. There are 16 residues in the CDR3. Losses at the gene ends were 4 bases for V and 4 bases for J; bases not matched to a gene: 6. Germline CDR1 and CDR2: SGHRS and YFSETQ. CDR3: CASSPGLAGFYNEQFF. CDR3 DNA sequence: TGCGCCAGCAGCCCAGGACTAGCGGGGTTTTACAATGAGCAGTTCTTC.

The chain uses TRBV4-2 and TRBJ1-2; 7 nucleotides agree with TRBD1. Germline V CDR1 and CDR2: LGHNA, YNFKEQ. With 0 bases clipped from V and 4 bases from J, the junction kept 5 bases outside the gene matches. There are 15 residues in the CDR3. The CDR3 sequence: CASSQERGQFYGYTF. The CDR3 bases are TGTGCCAGCAGCCAAGAAAGGGGGCAGTTCTATGGCTACACCTTC.

This clone was observed a handful of times. The rearrangement joins TRBV6-6 to TRBJ1-1; D remains unclear. Germline V gene data show CDR1 as MNHNY and CDR2 as SVGAGI (reference sequence). With 6 bases removed from V and 3 bases from J, the gap between germline ends came to 8 bases. This CDR3 comprises 12 residues. CDR3 in amino acids: CASSPTDTEAFF. CDR3 in DNA: TGTGCCAGCAGCCCGACGGACACTGAAGCTTTCTTT.

The V and J genes are TRBV5-1 and TRBJ2-5; TRBD2 matches 10 bases. Germline assignment: CDR1 SGHRS and CDR2 YFSETQ. The CDR3 contains 16 residues. V trimming: 4 bases; J trimming: 5 bases; junction bases outside the gene matches: 11. The CDR3 nucleotides read TGCGCCAGCAGCGACAGCGGGGGGGCCGTTGGGGAGACCCAGTACTTC. It translates to CASSDSGGAVGETQYF.

The chain uses TRBV14 and TRBJ1-6, with TRBD1 matching over 8 bases. Germline V gene sequence: CDR1 SGHDN, CDR2 FVKESK. CDR3 length equals 16 residues. V trimming: 1 base; J trimming: 5 bases; junction bases outside the gene matches: 4. The CDR3: CASSQGQQGDNSPLHF. The CDR3 DNA reads as TGTGCCAGCAGCCAAGGCCAACAGGGGGATAATTCACCCCTCCACTTT.

V usage is TRBV5-1 and J usage is TRBJ2-1; 9 bases line up with TRBD2. Germline trimming cut 4 bases from V and 7 bases from J; bases unmatched to any gene: 12. The CDR3 runs 16 residues. Germline assignment: CDR1 SGHRS and CDR2 YFSETQ. The CDR3 loop is CASSPHTGGGANEQFF. The CDR3 bases are TGCGCCAGCAGCCCCCACACTGGCGGGGGGGCAAATGAGCAGTTCTTC.

V gene TRBV5-4 combines with J gene TRBJ2-5; TRBD2 agrees at 7 bases. V trimming: 0 bases; J trimming: 5 bases; junction bases outside the gene matches: 7. Per germline, CDR1 SGHNT and CDR2 YYREEE (reference sequence). The CDR3 loop spans 15 amino acids. The CDR3 DNA follows: TGTGCCAGCAGCTTGGGAGCGGGGCCCGGGGAGACCCAGTACTTC. Its translation: CASSLGAGPGETQYF.

In this sample, this clone turned up many times. The genes are TRBV6-6 and TRBJ2-5, with 7 positions matching TRBD2. Looked up from germline, CDR1 is MNHNY and CDR2 is SVGAGI (reference sequence). The junction had 8 bases not matched to a gene; V was cut back by 4 bases and J by 9 bases. The CDR3 extends over 13 amino acids. In nucleotides, the CDR3 is TGTGCCAGCAGTTCAGGGCAGGCGGGAGCCCAGTACTTC. It specifies CASSSGQAGAQYF.

This chain joins TRBV7-2 and TRBJ2-7; no firm D call. From germline, CDR1 is SGHTA and CDR2 FQGNSA. CDR3 length equals 13 residues. With 4 bases removed from V and 6 bases from J, the gap between germline ends came to 13 bases. The DNA of the CDR3 is TGTGCCAGCAGCTGGGAACAACGCCGCGAGCAGTACTTC. Translation gives CASSWEQRREQYF.

This chain uses TRBV10-2 with TRBJ2-5; D is ambiguous. The CDR3 length is 12 residues. Per the germline V gene, CDR1 is WSHSY and CDR2 is SAAADI. V was clipped by 6 bases and J by 1 base, with 6 bases between them. For the CDR3, the DNA is TGCGCCAGCAGAGAACCCCAAGAGACCCAGTACTTC. It encodes CASREPQETQYF.

The rearrangement joins TRBV6-5 to TRBJ1-1, with 7 positions matching TRBD1. Trimming cost V 6 bases and J 6 bases; bases outside gene matches: 13. This CDR3 is built from 15 residues. The germline V gene encodes CDR1 MNHEY and CDR2 SVGAGI. CDR3 loop: CASRPRETGLPEAFF. In nucleotides, the CDR3 is TGTGCCAGCAGGCCCCGGGAGACAGGGCTTCCTGAAGCTTTCTTT.

The CDR3 sequence: CAISESIAGQETQYF. Written as DNA, the CDR3 is TGTGCCATCAGTGAGTCTATAGCGGGTCAAGAGACCCAGTACTTC. V usage is TRBV10-3 and J usage is TRBJ2-5, with 7 bases identical to TRBD2. The CDR3 has 15 residues. Germline CDR1 ENHRY, CDR2 SYGVKD. V lost 0 bases and J lost 2; bases outside the gene matches: 3.

This chain connects TRBV30 to TRBJ2-2, with 8 bases fitting TRBD1. Germline V gene data show CDR1 as GTSNPN and CDR2 as SVGIG (reference sequence). V trimming: 0 bases; J trimming: 6 bases; junction bases outside the gene matches: 6. There are 15 residues in the CDR3. The CDR3 nucleotides read TGTGCCTGGAGTGTAGATCAGGGACAGGCCGGGGAGCTGTTTTTT. Its translation is CAWSVDQGQAGELFF.

This clone was recorded once. A junction end diverges from the germline sequence, so it may reflect a read error. The V call is TRBV18, the J call TRBJ2-7, with D tentatively TRBD2 (5 bases). Germline assignment: CDR1 KGHSH and CDR2 LQKENI. CDR3 length equals 13 residues. Here the CDR3 DNA reads TGTGCCAGCTCACCACCGAGGGTCTACGGGCAGTACTTC. Translated: CASSPPRVYGQYF.

The chain joins TRBV18 to TRBJ2-7; D ambiguous. Trimming pared 4 bases from V and 2 bases from J, leaving 6 bases between. This CDR3 is built from 12 residues. Germline V gene sequence: CDR1 KGHSH, CDR2 LQKENI. CDR3: CASSLGAYEQYF. The CDR3, as DNA: TGTGCCAGCTCACTCGGAGCCTACGAGCAGTACTTC. Filled out from reference TRBV18 and TRBJ2-7, the complete variable domain reads NAGVMQNPRHLVRRRGQEARLRCSPMKGHSHVYWYRQLPEEGLKFMVYLQKENIIDESGMPKERFSAEFPKEGPSILRIQQVVRGDSAAYFCASSLGAYEQYFGPGTRLTVT.

This chain connects TRBV10-3 to TRBJ2-5, with D unresolved. This CDR3 is built from 12 residues. Between the trimmed V and J ends, which lost 10 bases and 3 bases, there was a span of 12 bases. Per the germline V gene, CDR1 is ENHRY and CDR2 is SYGVKD. CDR3 in amino acids: CATRKEKETQYF. As DNA, the CDR3 is TGTGCCACGCGAAAGGAGAAAGAGACCCAGTACTTC.

The chain carries TRBV27 and TRBJ1-3, with D perhaps TRBD1 (6 bases). Germline-derived CDR1 and CDR2 are MNHEY and SMNVEV (reference sequence). Trimming pared 5 bases from V and 9 bases from J, leaving 14 bases between. The CDR3 totals 13 residues. CDR3 amino acids: CASSPREGGTIYF. The CDR3 DNA sequence: TGTGCCAGCAGTCCCCGTGAAGGGGGCACCATATATTTT.

CDR3 residues: CASSQSCWGQGCYGYTF. CDR3 nucleotide sequence: TGCGCCAGCAGTCAATCCTGCTGGGGGCAGGGATGCTATGGCTACACCTTC. The V and J genes are TRBV23-1 and TRBJ1-2; D might be TRBD1 (6 bases). TRBV23-1 is an open reading frame, and its role is uncertain. The CDR3 contains 17 residues. V dropped 0 bases and J dropped 4 bases, with 18 bases sitting between them.

The chain is built from TRBV29-1 and TRBJ2-1, with 7 bases matching TRBD1. The trim removed 1 base at V and 8 bases at J, leaving 8 bases unmatched. Germline V lookup: CDR1 SQVTM, CDR2 ANQGSEA. The CDR3 is 14 amino acids. The CDR3 spells CSVEGQGVGDEQFF. CDR3 coding DNA: TGCAGCGTTGAAGGTCAGGGGGTCGGCGATGAGCAGTTCTTC.

This clone was seen only once. This rearrangement joins TRBV7-9 to TRBJ2-7, with 11 bases matching TRBD1. After removal of 1 base from V and 8 bases from J, the junction contained 4 bases not matched to a gene. Germline lookup yields CDR1 SEHNR and CDR2 FQNEAQ (reference sequence). The CDR3 extends over 14 amino acids. CDR3 DNA sequence: TGTGCCAGCAGCTTAGAGGGACAGGGGGATAAGCAGTACTTC. It codes for CASSLEGQGDKQYF.

A few counts support this clone. The chain couples TRBV27 to TRBJ1-2; D remains ambiguous. The CDR3 loop spans 11 amino acids. Looked up from germline, CDR1 is MNHEY and CDR2 is SMNVEV (reference sequence). The V end was cut by 6 bases, the J end by 8 bases, with 10 bases between. CDR3 DNA: TGTGCCAGCAGGGGCAAGGGCGGCTACACCTTC. This translates into CASRGKGGYTF.

J is TRBJ1-6 and V is TRBV11-2, with D possibly matching TRBD1 (6 bases). The V and J ends lost 5 bases and 5 bases respectively, with 10 bases between them. This CDR3 is 14 amino acids long. CDR1 and CDR2 (germline): SGHAT, FQNNGV. The CDR3 sequence: CASSVDRHNSPLHF. The CDR3 region has the DNA TGTGCCAGCAGCGTCGACAGGCATAATTCACCCCTCCACTTT.

This chain connects TRBV6-5 to TRBJ2-3; no firm D call. This CDR3 spans 11 amino acids. With 2 bases removed from V and 8 bases from J, the gap between germline ends came to 5 bases. Per germline, CDR1 MNHEY and CDR2 SVGAGI. The CDR3 DNA is TGTGCCAGCAGTTACGGGGTTACGCAGTATTTT. It translates to CASSYGVTQYF.

This clone has a single count. The gene calls are TRBV6-4 and TRBJ2-3; D is undetermined. V dropped 7 bases and J dropped 2 bases, with 19 bases sitting between them. This CDR3 comprises 16 residues. Germline CDR1 MRHNA, CDR2 SNTAGT. The CDR3 DNA sequence: TGTGCCAGCACCCTGGAGACGAGGAAGCACACAGATACGCAGTATTTT. This gives the protein CASTLETRKHTDTQYF.

This clone appeared once. The rearrangement uses TRBV6-6 and TRBJ2-3; D is possibly TRBD2 (7 bases). The CDR3 totals 15 residues. V dropped 0 bases and J dropped 5 bases, with 12 bases sitting between them. Germline CDR1 and CDR2: MNHNY and SVGAGI (reference sequence). The CDR3 region is CASSYSTGGIDTQYF. CDR3 coding DNA: TGTGCCAGCAGTTACTCAACGGGGGGCATAGATACGCAGTATTTT.

CDR3 protein: CASSQGSPNTEAFF. CDR3 DNA sequence: TGCGCCAGCAGCCAAGGATCCCCTAACACTGAAGCTTTCTTT. The genes are TRBV5-1 and TRBJ1-1; D is uncertain. The length of the CDR3 is 14 residues. Germline loops: CDR1 SGHRS, CDR2 YFSETQ. Between the trimmed V and J ends, which lost 4 bases and 2 bases, there was a span of 12 bases.

The genes are TRBV6-6 and TRBJ1-4, with 7 bases fitting TRBD1. V gave up 4 bases and J gave up 4 bases; unmatched junction bases: 9. Germline V gives CDR1 MNHNY, CDR2 SVGAGI (reference sequence). This CDR3 is 16 amino acids long. The CDR3 protein is CASSSHRGRDNEKLFF. The CDR3 bases are TGTGCCAGCAGTTCCCACAGGGGCCGGGATAATGAAAAACTGTTTTTT.

Judged by abundance, this clone is medium-sized (0.01 to 0.1%). In the same sample, other DNA sequences code for this CDR3. The chain combines TRBV30 with TRBJ1-1, with D unresolved. This CDR3 comprises 13 residues. Germline V CDR1 and CDR2: GTSNPN, SVGIG (reference sequence). The V end lost 3 bases, the J end lost 0 bases, and 8 bases lay between the germline ends. The DNA of the CDR3 is TGTGCCTGGAGCCGCGGAGTGAACACTGAAGCTTTCTTT. Its protein product is CAWSRGVNTEAFF. Filled out from reference TRBV30 and TRBJ1-1, the complete variable domain reads SQTIHQWPATLVQPVGSPLSLECTVEGTSNPNLYWYRQAAGRGLQLLFYSVGIGQISSEVPQNLSASRPQDRQFILSSKKLLLSDSGFYLCAWSRGVNTEAFFGQGTRLTVV.

The CDR3 spells CASSHPPGRSYNEQFF. The DNA for the CDR3 is TGTGCCAGCAGCCACCCCCCGGGACGCTCCTACAATGAGCAGTTCTTC. The gene calls are TRBV7-2 and TRBJ2-1; D may be TRBD1 or TRBD2 (5 bases each). This CDR3 contains 16 residues. CDR1 and CDR2 from the germline V gene are SGHTA and FQGNSA. Trimming shortened V by 5 bases and J by 0 bases, and 14 bases separated the two germline ends.

By frequency in the sample, this clone is medium-sized (0.01 to 0.1%). The chain combines TRBV6-1 with TRBJ1-1; TRBD1 is a possible D gene (6 bases). Deletions cut 4 bases from V and 0 bases from J, with 15 bases between. Germline V gene lookup returns CDR1 MNHNS and CDR2 SASEGT. There are 16 residues in the CDR3. The CDR3 DNA is TGTGCCAGCAGTGGAGGACAGACAGGAGTGAACACTGAAGCTTTCTTT. Encoded protein: CASSGGQTGVNTEAFF.

In this sample, this clone turned up a few times. This chain uses TRBV7-2 with TRBJ1-1, with a weak D call TRBD1 (5 bases). The CDR3 loop spans 14 amino acids. Germline CDR1 is SGHTA and CDR2 is FQGNSA. Trimming stripped 1 base from V and 0 bases from J, with 6 bases between. CDR3 amino acids: CASSLGGMNTEAFF. In DNA, the CDR3 is TGTGCCAGCAGCTTAGGGGGGATGAACACTGAAGCTTTCTTT.

This chain connects TRBV6-1 to TRBJ1-2; D not certain. The CDR3 length is 16 residues. Trimming removed 0 bases from V and 4 bases from J, with 15 bases in between. Germline lookup yields CDR1 MNHNS and CDR2 SASEGT. CDR3 sequence: CASSEAFDTDSYGYTF. The DNA of the CDR3 is TGTGCCAGCAGTGAAGCGTTTGATACGGATTCCTATGGCTACACCTTC.